This entry lists 13 T cell receptor beta chains sequenced from one sample in a study of HIV-infected patients and healthy controls. MiXCR, run by TCRdb on the 5' RACE reads, gives a single entry per CDR3 protein. The sample has almost 65,000 distinct CDR3 sequences; about 19% are singletons. The material sequenced was CD4+ T cells from blood. These receptors originate from a human donor in good health.

This clonotype was counted many times. This sequence joins TRBV11-2 and TRBJ2-1; D is uncertain. The germline CDR1 and CDR2 sequences are SGHAT and FQNNGV. The CDR3 loop spans 13 amino acids. Trimming pared 8 bases from V and 3 bases from J, leaving 11 bases between. The DNA for the CDR3 is TGTGCCAGCGCTCTAGGATTCTACAATGAGCAGTTCTTC. The encoded protein is CASALGFYNEQFF. Variable domain in full (rest from reference TRBV11-2 and TRBJ2-1): EAGVAQSPRYKIIEKRQSVAFWCNPISGHATLYWYQQILGQGPKLLIQFQNNGVVDDSQLPKDRFSAERLKGVDSTLKIQPAKLEDSAVYLCASALGFYNEQFFGPGTRLTVL.

The rearrangement links TRBV12-3 or TRBV12-4 to TRBJ1-5; D gene ambiguous. The CDR3 extends over 15 amino acids. Between the trimmed V and J ends, which lost 5 bases and 0 bases, there was a span of 11 bases. The CDR3 nucleotides read TGTGCCAGCAGTGCGGGAACCTATAGCAATCAGCCCCAGCATTTT. This sequence encodes CASSAGTYSNQPQHF.

The chain couples TRBV12-3 or TRBV12-4 to TRBJ1-6, with 7 bases matching TRBD1. The CDR3 covers 15 residues. Trimming took 2 bases from V and 7 from J; bases not matched to a gene: 5. As DNA, the CDR3 is TGTGCCAGCAGTTTAATGGGGACAGCAAATTCACCCCTCCACTTT. Encoded protein: CASSLMGTANSPLHF.

This clonotype was counted ten times or more. CDR3 region: CSVEGRGSTRWDPEEQFF. The CDR3 bases are TGCAGCGTTGAGGGAAGGGGCAGTACCCGTTGGGACCCCGAGGAGCAGTTCTTC. The J gene is TRBJ2-1, the V gene TRBV29-1; TRBD1 or TRBD2 may be the D gene (5 bases each). Germline V CDR1 and CDR2: SQVTM, ANQGSEA. The length of the CDR3 is 18 residues. The ends were cut back, 3 bases at V and 10 bases at J, with 31 bases in the middle.

This clonotype was found a few times. The rearrangement joins TRBV12-3 or TRBV12-4 to TRBJ1-1; weak D call: TRBD1 (6 bases). The V end was cut by 7 bases, the J end by 4 bases, with 16 bases between. The CDR3 is made up of 14 amino acids. The CDR3 DNA sequence: TGTGCCAGCACCCCCAACAGGGATGGCACTGAAGCTTTCTTT. Protein: CASTPNRDGTEAFF.

The genes are TRBV4-1 and TRBJ2-5; TRBD1 aligns across 9 bases. Germline values: CDR1 MGHRA, CDR2 YSYEKL. The CDR3 consists of 11 residues. Losses at the gene ends were 3 bases for V and 13 bases for J; bases not matched to a gene: 3. CDR3 sequence: CASSHRDRVYF. The CDR3 region has the DNA TGCGCCAGCAGCCACCGGGACAGGGTGTACTTC.

This clonotype was counted between two and nine times. The chain couples TRBV29-1 to TRBJ2-3; D is ambiguous. V was cut by 5 bases and J by 5 bases, with 17 bases left in between. This CDR3 spans 14 amino acids. Per the germline V gene, CDR1 is SQVTM and CDR2 is ANQGSEA. CDR3 nucleotides: TGCAGCGTTAGGGTTTGGCCCGATAGAGATACGCAGTATTTT. Translating it yields CSVRVWPDRDTQYF.

Only a few counts were recorded for this clonotype. The V and J genes are TRBV12-3 or TRBV12-4 and TRBJ2-4; possibly TRBD2 for D (6 bases). The length of the CDR3 is 16 residues. V lost 6 bases, J lost 0 bases, and 15 bases lay in between. The CDR3, as DNA: TGTGCCAGCAGCCCCCTAGCGTCCCTAGCCAAAAACATTCAGTACTTC. This sequence encodes CASSPLASLAKNIQYF.

V and J are TRBV10-2 and TRBJ1-6; D perhaps matches TRBD1 (6 bases). Trimming cost V 4 bases and J 7 bases, with 8 bases left between them. Germline loops: CDR1 WSHSY, CDR2 SAAADI. CDR3 length: 13 amino acids. The CDR3 nucleotides are TGCGCCAGCAGTGCACAGGGCAATTCACCCCTCCACTTT. This translates into CASSAQGNSPLHF.

This clonotype was found many times. The chain employs TRBV4-1 and TRBJ1-1, with 10 bases fitting TRBD1. The V gene's germline CDR1 is MGHRA and CDR2 YSYEKL. V lost 4 bases to trimming and J lost 0 bases; unmatched junction nucleotides: 5. The CDR3 is 16 amino acids. CDR3 nucleotide sequence: TGCGCCAGCAGCCCAGTGGGACAGGGGATGAACACTGAAGCTTTCTTT. This codes for CASSPVGQGMNTEAFF.

This clonotype was counted ten times or more. V usage is TRBV20-1 and J usage is TRBJ1-4; D is undetermined. With 2 bases removed from V and 8 bases from J, the gap between germline ends came to 12 bases. The CDR3 is 13 residues long. Germline CDR1 DFQATT, CDR2 SNEGSKA (reference sequence). In DNA form, the CDR3 reads TGCAGTGCTAGAAGAGGGAGCGGGGAAAAACTGTTTTTT. This encodes CSARRGSGEKLFF.

This clonotype was counted only a few times. This sequence joins TRBV29-1 and TRBJ2-1; TRBD2 agrees at 7 bases. The CDR3 length is 12 residues. From germline, CDR1 is SQVTM and CDR2 ANQGSEA. Trimming took 7 bases from V and 9 from J; bases not matched to a gene: 9. The CDR3 region is CSATPRESEQFF. As DNA, the CDR3 is TGCAGCGCAACCCCGCGGGAGAGTGAGCAGTTCTTC.

This chain uses TRBV10-3 with TRBJ2-7; D unresolved. Trimming left V 3 bases short and J 3 bases short, with 3 bases between. Per germline, CDR1 ENHRY and CDR2 SYGVKD. The CDR3 spans 11 residues. The CDR3 here is CAISDLYEQYF. CDR3 nucleotide sequence: TGTGCCATCAGTGACCTCTACGAGCAGTACTTC.